The 9 T cell receptor beta chains below were found in one sample sequenced in a study of T cell responses to AZD1222 COVID-19 vaccine. The table came from immunoSEQ multiplex PCR; TCRdb's copy has only in-frame clones and leaves some out. The sample lists about 72,000 clones, 86% occurring once. The sample here was peripheral blood, taken on day 0 of AZD1222 vaccination. These receptors all come from an adult in good health.

This rearrangement joins TRBV6-5 to TRBJ1-2; D ambiguous. CDR3 size: 14 residues. V was clipped by 0 bases and J by 6 bases, with 11 bases between them. The germline CDR1 and CDR2 sequences are MNHEY and SVGAGI. The CDR3 spells CASSYSMEYDGYTF. The CDR3 bases are TGTGCCAGCAGTTACTCGATGGAGTACGATGGCTACACCTTC.

The chain carries TRBV24-1 and TRBJ2-1, with 9 bases lining up with TRBD2. CDR3 size: 16 residues. Germline V gene data show CDR1 as KGHDR and CDR2 as SFDVKD. V lost 5 bases and J lost 8; bases outside the gene matches: 12. CDR3 sequence (DNA): TGTGCCACCAGTGGGACGGGACTAGCCCAGGGCGATGAGCAGTTCTTC. It translates to CATSGTGLAQGDEQFF.

This clone was picked up a small number of times. The limits of the CDR3 on the DNA are not certain, so only TCRdb's listed CDR3 is given. The rearrangement links TRBV6-5 to TRBJ2-1; the listed D gene, TRBD2, was not tested against the DNA. 14 amino acids form the CDR3, both terminal residues included. CDR1 is MNHEY, CDR2 SVGAGI, per germline. The CDR3 reads CASSSSPGRNEQFF.

The chain couples TRBV28 to TRBJ1-5, with a weak D call TRBD1 (5 bases). Trimming pared 3 bases from V and 2 bases from J, leaving 14 bases between. Germline CDR1 reads MDHEN; CDR2 reads SYDVKM. This CDR3 region has 16 residues. This CDR3 is CASSLVQGVGNQPQHF. CDR3 DNA: TGTGCCAGCAGTTTGGTGCAGGGAGTGGGCAATCAGCCCCAGCATTTT.

The chain uses TRBV6-2 or TRBV6-3 and TRBJ2-7; a weak D match, TRBD2 (6 bases). Per germline, CDR1 MNHEY and CDR2 SVGEGT. V was clipped by 5 bases and J by 4 bases, with 15 bases between them. This CDR3 is 14 amino acids long. CDR3 sequence (DNA): TGTGCCAGCAGTACTACGGCTAGCGCTTACGAGCAGTACTTC. Translated, it gives CASSTTASAYEQYF.

This clone was observed once. The chain has TRBV18 and TRBJ1-5; unclear D gene. The length of the CDR3 is 15 residues. Germline V gene data show CDR1 as KGHSH and CDR2 as LQKENI. V was trimmed by 3 bases and J by 5 bases, leaving 14 bases between them. The CDR3 here is CASSPRDQKYQPQHF. For the CDR3, the DNA is TGTGCCAGCTCACCCCGGGATCAGAAGTATCAGCCCCAGCATTTT.

In the case of this clone: The sample carries other DNA sequences with the same CDR3. The chain recombines TRBV5-1 with TRBJ1-1; D may be TRBD1 (5 bases). V lost 0 bases and J lost 4, with 7 bases in between. The length of the CDR3 is 13 residues. CDR1 is SGHRS, CDR2 YFSETQ, per germline. Here the CDR3 DNA reads TGCGCCAGCAGCTTGGACGGGGGCACTGAAGCTTTCTTT. Amino acid sequence: CASSLDGGTEAFF.

This sequence joins TRBV4-3 and TRBJ2-3; D is ambiguous. Germline-derived CDR1 and CDR2 are LGHNA and YSLEER. The CDR3 extends over 14 amino acids. Trimming left V 1 base short and J 4 bases short, with 9 bases between. The CDR3 region has the DNA TGCGCCAGCAGCCAAGGCCCCGGGTCAGATACGCAGTATTTT. This translates into CASSQGPGSDTQYF.

CDR3 DNA sequence: TGTGCCAGCAGCGTAGGAATAGGAGAGGGATTGAACACTGAAGCTTTCTTT. This codes for CASSVGIGEGLNTEAFF. The chain joins TRBV9 to TRBJ1-1; unclear D gene. The CDR3 length is 17 residues. Germline loops: CDR1 SGDLS, CDR2 YYNGEE. Deletions cut 0 bases from V and 0 bases from J, with 15 bases between.